This T cell receptor (beta chain) was identified during a study of cytomegalovirus exposure and HLA in healthy donors. With regard to this clone: The antigen remains unidentified.

PCR amplification relied on 60 Vbeta primers (plus 13 Jbeta primers). In the original processing: About 11 million shared chains were among the approximately 87 million unique TCR beta chains that a later analysis counted. Profiling relied on immunoSEQ multiplex PCR, and the TCRdb table lists in-frame clones only, not all of them. V, J and clone size were drawn from that table, and D and trimming were deduced from the DNA. This table holds about 120,000 clones, 65% to 90% found once. Whole-study results and caveats: The classifier reportedly diagnosed cytomegalovirus status with high sensitivity and specificity. The authors confirmed in vitro that a few CMV-associated chains were specific for CMV antigens.

The CDR3 has 17 residues. Trimming pared 0 bases from V and 2 bases from J, leaving 16 bases between. The germline gives CDR1 SGHNT, CDR2 YYREEE (reference sequence). The sequence was collected from a woman aged 25-40 years in good health and CMV-seronegative. Sequencing was done on a sample of PBMCs. V and J are TRBV5-4 and TRBJ2-3; D remains unclear. The CDR3: CASSLVQVLPNTDTQYF. CDR3 sequence (DNA): TGTGCCAGCAGCTTGGTTCAGGTCCTTCCCAACACAGATACGCAGTATTTT.